This entry lists 10 T cell receptor beta chains sequenced from one sample in a study of response to subunit inactivated influenza vaccine. One entry per CDR3 protein, called by TCRdb with MiXCR from the RT-PCR reads. Of around 540,000 distinct CDR3 sequences listed, 10% to 15% are singletons. The material was PBMCs from blood, obtained on the day of vaccination. These receptors all stem from a man aged 50 to 60 who received an inactivated influenza vaccine.

Note on this clonotype: The junction does not match germline at one end; this may be a read error. The CDR3 nucleotides read TGCAGTGCTAGCGGGAGGGCCTACAGTGAGCAGTTCTTC. It yields the protein CSASGRAYSEQFF. This chain connects TRBV20-1 to TRBJ2-1; 8 positions match TRBD2. The CDR3 length is 13 residues. In germline, CDR1 is DFQATT, CDR2 SNEGSKA (reference sequence).

This clonotype came up a few times. The chain joins TRBV7-3 to TRBJ2-2; 9 bases fit TRBD2. With 5 bases clipped from V and 7 bases from J, the junction kept 14 bases outside the gene matches. Looked up from germline, CDR1 is SGHTA and CDR2 is FQGTGA. The CDR3 consists of 17 residues. The CDR3: CASSPEGSGSVGGELFF. CDR3 in DNA: TGTGCCAGCAGCCCCGAAGGTAGCGGGAGCGTAGGCGGGGAGCTGTTTTTT.

This clonotype was observed at least ten times. This chain uses TRBV4-1 with TRBJ1-3; D is unresolved. The CDR3 contains 17 residues. In germline, CDR1 is MGHRA, CDR2 YSYEKL. Trimming cost V 0 bases and J 0 bases, with 12 bases left between them. CDR3 bases: TGCGCCAGCAGCCAAGATCTGTTCCGGGGCTCTGGAAACACCATATATTTT. It specifies CASSQDLFRGSGNTIYF.

The gene calls are TRBV4-2 and TRBJ1-4; possibly TRBD1 for D (5 bases). V shed 5 bases and J shed 5 bases, with 18 bases lying between them. This CDR3 has 16 amino acids. Germline CDR1 reads LGHNA; CDR2 reads YNFKEQ. CDR3 bases: TGTGCCAGCAGCTCCCATGGGAAAGGGACCAATGAAAAACTGTTTTTT. Translation: CASSSHGKGTNEKLFF.

In this sample, this clonotype turned up many times. The chain combines TRBV6-2 or TRBV6-3 with TRBJ1-1; the D gene is possibly TRBD1 (5 bases). Germline lookup yields CDR1 MNHEY and CDR2 SVGEGT. The CDR3 covers 15 residues. V lost 5 bases, J lost 4 bases, and 17 bases lay in between. The CDR3 DNA follows: TGTGCCAGCAGTCTTTCGCAGGGCGAGGGCACTGAAGCTTTCTTT. It translates to CASSLSQGEGTEAFF.

This clonotype was counted only a few times. The chain couples TRBV27 to TRBJ2-7; D remains unclear. Trimming pared 0 bases from V and 6 bases from J, leaving 18 bases between. CDR1 and CDR2 (germline): MNHEY, SMNVEV (reference sequence). The CDR3 contains 16 residues. The CDR3 sequence: CASSLSGFGSKGEQYF. CDR3 sequence (DNA): TGTGCCAGCAGTTTATCAGGGTTCGGTAGTAAAGGCGAGCAGTACTTC.

This clonotype was seen more than once but under ten times. This chain joins TRBV28 and TRBJ1-3, with 7 bases fitting TRBD1. Germline-derived CDR1 and CDR2 are MDHEN and SYDVKM. The CDR3 is 15 amino acids. The trim removed 3 bases at V and 0 bases at J, leaving 2 bases unmatched. CDR3 loop: CASSFGDSSGNTIYF. The CDR3, as DNA: TGTGCCAGCAGTTTTGGGGACAGCTCTGGAAACACCATATATTTT.

V and J are TRBV5-1 and TRBJ2-1; 13 positions agree with TRBD2. V was pared by 5 bases and J by 10 bases, with 6 bases of the junction left unmatched. Germline V gives CDR1 SGHRS, CDR2 YFSETQ. CDR3 size: 14 residues. Here the CDR3 reads CASRSGTSGVEQFF. DNA for the CDR3: TGCGCCAGCAGGTCAGGGACTAGCGGGGTCGAGCAGTTCTTC.

The V gene is TRBV7-9, the J gene TRBJ2-7; no clear D gene. CDR3 length equals 14 residues. Germline CDR1 reads SEHNR; CDR2 reads FQNEAQ (reference sequence). Between the trimmed V and J ends, which lost 2 bases and 2 bases, there was a span of 10 bases. CDR3 in amino acids: CASSLMLETYEQYF. CDR3 DNA sequence: TGTGCCAGCAGCTTAATGCTAGAAACCTACGAGCAGTACTTC.

This clonotype was counted many times. The rearrangement links TRBV28 to TRBJ2-7; D not resolved. V shed 6 bases and J shed 0 bases, with 15 bases lying between them. This CDR3 has 15 amino acids. Germline CDR1 and CDR2: MDHEN and SYDVKM. The CDR3 sequence: CASSSDRRPSYEQYF. CDR3 bases: TGTGCCAGCAGCTCCGACCGTCGACCCTCCTACGAGCAGTACTTC.